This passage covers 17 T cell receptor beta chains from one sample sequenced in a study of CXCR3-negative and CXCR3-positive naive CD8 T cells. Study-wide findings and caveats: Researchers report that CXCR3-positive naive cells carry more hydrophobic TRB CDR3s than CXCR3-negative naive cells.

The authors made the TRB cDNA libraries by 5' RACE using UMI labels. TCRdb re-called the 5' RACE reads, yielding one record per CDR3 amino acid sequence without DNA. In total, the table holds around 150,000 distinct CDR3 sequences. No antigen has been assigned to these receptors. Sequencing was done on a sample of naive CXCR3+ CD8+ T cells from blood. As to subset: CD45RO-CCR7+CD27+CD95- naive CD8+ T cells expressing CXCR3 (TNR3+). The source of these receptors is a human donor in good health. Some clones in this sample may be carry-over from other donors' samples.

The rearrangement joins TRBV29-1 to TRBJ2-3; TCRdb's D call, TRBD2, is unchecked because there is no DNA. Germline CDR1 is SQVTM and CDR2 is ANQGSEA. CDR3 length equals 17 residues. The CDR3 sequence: CSVEDPTSGRNTDTQYF.

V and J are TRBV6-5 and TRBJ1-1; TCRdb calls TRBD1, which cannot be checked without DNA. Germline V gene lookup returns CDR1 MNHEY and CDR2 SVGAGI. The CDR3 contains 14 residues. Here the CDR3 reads CASSYAGMVSEAFF.

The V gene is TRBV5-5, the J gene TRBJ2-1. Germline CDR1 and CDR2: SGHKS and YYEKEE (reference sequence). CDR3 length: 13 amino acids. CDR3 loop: CASSLAVYNEQFF.

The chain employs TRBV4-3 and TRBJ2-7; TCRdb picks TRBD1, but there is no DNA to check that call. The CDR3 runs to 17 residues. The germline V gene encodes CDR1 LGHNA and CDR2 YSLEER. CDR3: CASSQEDGRGASYEQYF.

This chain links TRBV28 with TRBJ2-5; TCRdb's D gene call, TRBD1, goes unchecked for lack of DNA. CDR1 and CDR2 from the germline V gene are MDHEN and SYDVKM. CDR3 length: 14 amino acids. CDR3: CASSRDRGEETQYF.

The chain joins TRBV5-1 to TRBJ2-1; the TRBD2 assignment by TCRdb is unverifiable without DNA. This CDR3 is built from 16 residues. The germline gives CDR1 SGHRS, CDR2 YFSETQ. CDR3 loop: CASSLAASGRADEQFF. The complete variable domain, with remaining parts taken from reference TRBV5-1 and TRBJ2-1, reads KAGVTQTPRYLIKTRGQQVTLSCSPISGHRSVSWYQQTPGQGLQFLFEYFSETQRNKGNFPGRFSGRQFSNSRSEMNVSTLELGDSALYLCASSLAASGRADEQFFGPGTRLTVL.

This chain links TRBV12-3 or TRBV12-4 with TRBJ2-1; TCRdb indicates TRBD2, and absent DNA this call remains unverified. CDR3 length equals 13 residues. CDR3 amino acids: CASTLLSYNEQFF.

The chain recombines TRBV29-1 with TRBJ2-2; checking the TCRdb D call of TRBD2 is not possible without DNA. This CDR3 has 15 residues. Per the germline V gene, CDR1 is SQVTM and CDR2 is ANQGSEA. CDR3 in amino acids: CSVEVRGRVAGELFF.

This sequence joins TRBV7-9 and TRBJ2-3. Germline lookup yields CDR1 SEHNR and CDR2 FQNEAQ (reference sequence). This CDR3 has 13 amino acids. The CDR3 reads CASSYVGPDTQYF.

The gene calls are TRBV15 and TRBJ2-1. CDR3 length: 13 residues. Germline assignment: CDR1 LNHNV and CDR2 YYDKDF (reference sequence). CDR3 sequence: CATSRERIDEQFF.

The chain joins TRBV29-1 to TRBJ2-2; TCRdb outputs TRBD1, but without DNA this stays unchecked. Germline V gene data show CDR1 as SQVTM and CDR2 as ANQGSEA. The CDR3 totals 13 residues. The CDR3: CSVRDMNTGELFF.

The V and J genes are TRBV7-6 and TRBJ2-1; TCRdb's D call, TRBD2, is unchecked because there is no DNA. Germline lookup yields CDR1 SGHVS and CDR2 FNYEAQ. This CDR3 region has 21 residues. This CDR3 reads CASSSIDYPGLAGGEDNEQFF.

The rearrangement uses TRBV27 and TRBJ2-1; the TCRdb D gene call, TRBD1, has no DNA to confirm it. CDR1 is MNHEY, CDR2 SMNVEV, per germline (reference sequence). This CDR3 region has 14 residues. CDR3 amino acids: CASSSGGTYNEQFF.

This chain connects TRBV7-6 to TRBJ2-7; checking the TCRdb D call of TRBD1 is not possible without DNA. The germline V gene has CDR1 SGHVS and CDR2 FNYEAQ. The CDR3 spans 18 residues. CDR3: CASSLEQVGGHSSYEQYF. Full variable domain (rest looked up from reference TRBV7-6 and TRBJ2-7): GAGVSQSPRYKVTKRGQDVALRCDPISGHVSLYWYRQALGQGPEFLTYFNYEAQQDKSGLPNDRFSAERPEGSISTLTIQRTEQRDSAMYRCASSLEQVGGHSSYEQYFGPGTRLTVT.

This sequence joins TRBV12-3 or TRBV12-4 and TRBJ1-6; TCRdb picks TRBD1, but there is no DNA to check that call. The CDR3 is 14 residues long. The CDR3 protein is CASSRTRYNSPLHF.

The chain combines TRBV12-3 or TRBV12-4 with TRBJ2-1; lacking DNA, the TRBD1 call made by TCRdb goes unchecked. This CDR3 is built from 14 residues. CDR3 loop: CASSTDSNMGEQFF.

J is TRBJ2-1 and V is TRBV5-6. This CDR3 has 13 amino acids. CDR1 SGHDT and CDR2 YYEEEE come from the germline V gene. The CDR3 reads CASSLRSYNEQFF.